The subject of this entry is one TCR beta chain. What this receptor recognizes is not known. No clone much larger than this one lies a single base away; base qualities are absent. These data are taken from a study of T-cell memory formation after mild COVID-19 (dated by TCRdb to the early 2020s). Broadly, across the study: Most TCR sequence clusters were specific to one of the two donors. Longitudinal TCRalpha and TCRbeta repertoire sequencing tracked T-cell clones expanding and contracting after mild COVID-19 in a couple of donors. The cohort was made up of two young adult volunteers, one female and one male, who were previously healthy.

Study-wide conclusions, independent of this receptor: From day 15 to 85, contracting clones showed balanced CD4/CD8 phenotypes, whereas a second wave of clones that expanded from day 15 to 37 leaned towards CD4+. Whether the second-wave clones peaking on day 37 were SARS-CoV-2 specific was not confirmed. Only a couple of mild cases were covered in the study, and larger cohorts including severe cases with pre-infection samples were considered necessary. Contracting CD4+ clones turned up mainly in the CM and EM memory subsets, whereas EMRA was where CD8+ clones were enriched. The detection of some responding clones in pre-infection memory suggests that pre-existing cross-reactive memory T cells joined the SARS-CoV-2 response.

The CDR3 sequence holds 16 residues, the cysteine and phenylalanine included. Only the CDR3 part of the read is kept: 48 bases, read in frame from the first base. V and J are truncated by 5 bases and 3 bases respectively, leaving an intervening sequence of 17 bases. The germline V gene gives CDR1 as SNHLY and CDR2 as FYNNEI. PBMCs were isolated by Ficoll-Paque density gradient centrifugation. Data came from an Illumina NovaSeq 6000. cDNA libraries for TCRalpha and TCRbeta were prepared by 5'RACE using constant-segment primers, with sample barcodes and unique molecular identifiers added. Trizol reagent was used to extract RNA from every sample. Library amplification was performed in two PCR steps, and a second sample barcode and Illumina TruSeq adapters were introduced in the second step. Libraries were sequenced on an Illumina NovaSeq with 2 x 150 bp paired-end reads. The paper's processing steps were these. Demultiplexing of reads and collapsing into UMI-guided consensus sequences were performed with migec v1.2.7. Using mixcr v2.1.11, the UMI consensuses were aligned to TRA and TRB V and J templates and assembled into clonotypes. Expanded or contracted clonotypes were those called significant by both edgeR and NoisET, with noise models trained on biological replicates. edgeR calls used a false discovery rate-adjusted p below 0.01 and a log2 fold-change threshold of 1. PCA with hierarchical clustering of max-normalized trajectories of the 1000 most abundant clonotypes was used as exploratory dynamics analysis. The CD4 or CD8 phenotype of responding clones was assigned using the separately sequenced CD4+ and CD8+ repertoires. Using fastp trimming at Q25 and MiXCR clonotype assembly, TCRdb reanalyzed the public sequencing data and kept in-frame beta chains. All rows with the same CDR3 protein become a single entry with the most common DNA and genes. TCRdb's processing, not the authors', yielded these V and J calls. This sample is represented by hundreds of thousands of distinct CDR3 sequences; roughly 20% of them were singletons. The ten largest clones capture 9% to 15% of the sample.

The chain is assembled from TRBV2 and TRBJ1-5; the D gene cannot be resolved reliably. Source material: PBMCs or a T cell subset sorted from them (not recorded which). This TCR derives from an adult woman who had mild COVID-19 (a few samples of this study predate the infection). The sample titles of this study are shuffled in the database, so cell type and time point are left out; the donor was told from shared clones. CDR3 protein: CASSKNVGVTNQPQHF. The nucleotides read TGTGCCAGCAGTAAGAACGTCGGGGTCACCAATCAGCCCCAGCATTTT. The full variable domain, completed from the reference TRBV2 and TRBJ1-5 proteins outside the CDR3, reads EPEVTQTPSHQVTQMGQEVILRCVPISNHLYFYWYRQILGQKVEFLVSFYNNEISEKSEIFDDQFSVERPDGSNFTLKIRSTKLEDSAMYFCASSKNVGVTNQPQHFGDGTRLSIL.